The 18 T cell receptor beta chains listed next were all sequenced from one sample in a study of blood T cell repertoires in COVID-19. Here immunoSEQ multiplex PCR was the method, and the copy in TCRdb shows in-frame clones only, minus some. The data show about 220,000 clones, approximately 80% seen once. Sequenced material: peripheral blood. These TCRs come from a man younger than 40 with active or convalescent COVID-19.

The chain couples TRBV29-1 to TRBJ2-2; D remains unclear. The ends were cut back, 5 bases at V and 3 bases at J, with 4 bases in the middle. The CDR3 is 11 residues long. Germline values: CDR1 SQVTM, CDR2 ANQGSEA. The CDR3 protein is CSVRDTGELFF. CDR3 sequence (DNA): TGCAGCGTTAGAGACACCGGGGAGCTGTTTTTT.

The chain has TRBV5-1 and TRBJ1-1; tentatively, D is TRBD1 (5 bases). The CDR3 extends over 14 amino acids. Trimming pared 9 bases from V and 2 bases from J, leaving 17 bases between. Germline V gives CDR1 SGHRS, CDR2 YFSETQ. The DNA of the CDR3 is TGCGCCACCACTCGAGAGGGGACTAACACTGAAGCTTTCTTT. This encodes CATTREGTNTEAFF.

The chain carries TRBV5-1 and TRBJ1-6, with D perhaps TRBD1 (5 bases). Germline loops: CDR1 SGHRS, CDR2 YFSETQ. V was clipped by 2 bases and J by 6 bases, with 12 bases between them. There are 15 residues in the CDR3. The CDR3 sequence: CASSLSGESNSPLHF. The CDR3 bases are TGCGCCAGCAGCTTATCGGGGGAATCTAATTCACCCCTCCACTTT.

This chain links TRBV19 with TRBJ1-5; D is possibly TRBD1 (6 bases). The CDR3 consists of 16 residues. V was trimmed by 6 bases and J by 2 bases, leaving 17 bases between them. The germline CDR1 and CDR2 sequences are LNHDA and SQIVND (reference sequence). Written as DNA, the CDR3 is TGTGCCAGTAGGAACCAGGGGATTCGGGGCAATCAGCCCCAGCATTTT. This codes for CASRNQGIRGNQPQHF.

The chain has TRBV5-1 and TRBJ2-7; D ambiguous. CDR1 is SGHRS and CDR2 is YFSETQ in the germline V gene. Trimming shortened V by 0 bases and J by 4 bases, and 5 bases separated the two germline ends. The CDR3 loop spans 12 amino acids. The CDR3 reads CASSLADYEQYF. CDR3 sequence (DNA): TGCGCCAGCAGCTTGGCAGATTACGAGCAGTACTTC.

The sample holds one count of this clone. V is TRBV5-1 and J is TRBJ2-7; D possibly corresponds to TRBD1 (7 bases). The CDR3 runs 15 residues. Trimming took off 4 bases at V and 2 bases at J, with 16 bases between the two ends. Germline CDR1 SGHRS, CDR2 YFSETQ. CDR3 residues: CASSVQGGEAYEQYF. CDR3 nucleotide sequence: TGCGCCAGCAGCGTCCAGGGGGGAGAGGCCTACGAGCAGTACTTC. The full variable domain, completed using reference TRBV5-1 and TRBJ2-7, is KAGVTQTPRYLIKTRGQQVTLSCSPISGHRSVSWYQQTPGQGLQFLFEYFSETQRNKGNFPGRFSGRQFSNSRSEMNVSTLELGDSALYLCASSVQGGEAYEQYFGPGTRLTVT.

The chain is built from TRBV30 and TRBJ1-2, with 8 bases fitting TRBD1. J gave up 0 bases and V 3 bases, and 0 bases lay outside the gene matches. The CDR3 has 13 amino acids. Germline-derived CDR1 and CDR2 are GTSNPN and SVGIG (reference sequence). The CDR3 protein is CAWRDRANYGYTF. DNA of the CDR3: TGTGCCTGGAGGGACAGGGCTAACTATGGCTACACCTTC. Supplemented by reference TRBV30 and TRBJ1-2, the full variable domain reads SQTIHQWPATLVQPVGSPLSLECTVEGTSNPNLYWYRQAAGRGLQLLFYSVGIGQISSEVPQNLSASRPQDRQFILSSKKLLLSDSGFYLCAWRDRANYGYTFGSGTRLTVV.

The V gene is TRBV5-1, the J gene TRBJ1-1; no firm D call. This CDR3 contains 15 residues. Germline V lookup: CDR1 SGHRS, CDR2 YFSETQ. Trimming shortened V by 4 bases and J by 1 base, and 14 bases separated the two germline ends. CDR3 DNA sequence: TGCGCCAGCAGCCGGGAGACAACGTCGAACACTGAAGCTTTCTTT. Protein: CASSRETTSNTEAFF.

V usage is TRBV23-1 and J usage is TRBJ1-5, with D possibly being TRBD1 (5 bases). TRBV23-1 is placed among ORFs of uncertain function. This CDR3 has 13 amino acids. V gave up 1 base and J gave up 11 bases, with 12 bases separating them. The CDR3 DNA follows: TGCGCCAGCAGTCAATTTCGCAGGGCGGCCCAGCATTTT. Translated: CASSQFRRAAQHF.

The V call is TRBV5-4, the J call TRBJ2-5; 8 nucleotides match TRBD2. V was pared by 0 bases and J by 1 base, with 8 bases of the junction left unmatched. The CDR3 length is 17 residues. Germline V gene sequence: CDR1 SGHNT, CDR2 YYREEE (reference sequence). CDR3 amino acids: CASSLALGAGVQETQYF. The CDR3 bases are TGTGCCAGCAGCTTGGCCTTAGGAGCGGGGGTCCAAGAGACCCAGTACTTC.

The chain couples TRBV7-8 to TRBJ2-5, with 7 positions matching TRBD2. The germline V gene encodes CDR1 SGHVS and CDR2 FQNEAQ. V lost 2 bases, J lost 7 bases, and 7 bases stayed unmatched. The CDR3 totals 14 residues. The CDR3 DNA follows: TGTGCCAGCAGCTTATCAAAGGCTAGCGGGACCCAGTACTTC. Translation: CASSLSKASGTQYF.

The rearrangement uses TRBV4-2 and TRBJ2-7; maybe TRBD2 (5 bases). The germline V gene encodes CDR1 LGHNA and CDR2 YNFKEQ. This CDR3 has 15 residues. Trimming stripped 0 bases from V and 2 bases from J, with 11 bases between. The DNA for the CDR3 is TGTGCCAGCAGCCAAGAATCAGCGGAGCCCTACGAGCAGTACTTC. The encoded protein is CASSQESAEPYEQYF.

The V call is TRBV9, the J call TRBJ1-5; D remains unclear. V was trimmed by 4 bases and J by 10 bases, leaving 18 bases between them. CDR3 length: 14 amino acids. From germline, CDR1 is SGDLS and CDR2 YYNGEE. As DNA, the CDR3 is TGTGCCAGCAGCCCTAACCCGGGTCGAGAACCCCAGCATTTT. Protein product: CASSPNPGREPQHF. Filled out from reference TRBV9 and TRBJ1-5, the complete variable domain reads DSGVTQTPKHLITATGQRVTLRCSPRSGDLSVYWYQQSLDQGLQFLIQYYNGEERAKGNILERFSAQQFPDLHSELNLSSLELGDSALYFCASSPNPGREPQHFGDGTRLSIL.

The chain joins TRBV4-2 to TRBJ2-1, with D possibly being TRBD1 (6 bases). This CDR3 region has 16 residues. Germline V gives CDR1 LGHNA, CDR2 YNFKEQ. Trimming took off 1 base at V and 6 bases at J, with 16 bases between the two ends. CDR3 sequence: CASSQAWQGWGNEQFF. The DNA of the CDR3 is TGTGCCAGCAGCCAAGCTTGGCAGGGGTGGGGCAATGAGCAGTTCTTC.

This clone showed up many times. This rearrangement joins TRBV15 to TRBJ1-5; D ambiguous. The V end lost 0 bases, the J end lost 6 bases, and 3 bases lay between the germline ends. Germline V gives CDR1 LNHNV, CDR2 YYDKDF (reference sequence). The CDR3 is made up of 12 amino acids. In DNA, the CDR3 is TGTGCCACCAGCAGAGACAGTCAGCCCCAGCATTTT. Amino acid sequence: CATSRDSQPQHF. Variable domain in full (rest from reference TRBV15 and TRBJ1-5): DAMVIQNPRYQVTQFGKPVTLSCSQTLNHNVMYWYQQKSSQAPKLLFHYYDKDFNNEADTPDNFQSRRPNTSFCFLDIRSPGLGDTAMYLCATSRDSQPQHFGDGTRLSIL.

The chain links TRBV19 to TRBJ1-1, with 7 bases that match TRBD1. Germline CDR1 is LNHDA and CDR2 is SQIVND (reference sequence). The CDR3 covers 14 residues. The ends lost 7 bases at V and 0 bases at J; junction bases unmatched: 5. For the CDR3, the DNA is TGTGCCAGTATTCCGACAGGGATGAACACTGAAGCTTTCTTT. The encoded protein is CASIPTGMNTEAFF.

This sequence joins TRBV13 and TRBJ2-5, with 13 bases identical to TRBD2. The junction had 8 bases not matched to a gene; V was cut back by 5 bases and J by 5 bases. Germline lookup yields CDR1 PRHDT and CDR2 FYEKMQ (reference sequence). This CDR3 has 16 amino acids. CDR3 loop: CASSAGLAGEAETQYF. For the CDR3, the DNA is TGTGCCAGCAGCGCCGGACTAGCGGGAGAGGCGGAGACCCAGTACTTC.

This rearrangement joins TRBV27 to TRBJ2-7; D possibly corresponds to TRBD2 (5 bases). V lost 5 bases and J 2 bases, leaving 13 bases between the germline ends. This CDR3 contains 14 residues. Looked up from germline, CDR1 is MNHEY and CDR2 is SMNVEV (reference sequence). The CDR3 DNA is TGTGCCAGCAGTCCACTCGGGAAAACCTACGAGCAGTACTTC. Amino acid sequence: CASSPLGKTYEQYF.